Listed below are T cell receptor beta chains from one sample, sequenced in a study of molecular identifiers for immune sequencing clone quantification. TCRdb independently ran MiXCR on the PCR reads; one entry per CDR3 protein. The table shows about 510,000 distinct CDR3 sequences, with about 21% occurring only once. The sequencing sample was made of naive CD8+ T cells from blood, with Jurkat cell RNA spiked in. These receptors originate from a human donor in good health. Some libraries in this study had Jurkat cell RNA spiked in. Both conserved end residues are part of each CDR3. D genes are given only for firm matches. Expanded clones are given a class, and other clones once, few, many or no size at all.

CDR3 DNA: TGCGCCAGCAGCCAAGAAGCCGGGTTCCCCACCGGGGAGCTGTTTTTT
CDR3 protein: CASSQEAGFPTGELFF
clone size: many
D gene: -
V gene: TRBV4-1
J gene: TRBJ2-2

CDR3 DNA: TGCGCCAGCAGCCAAGAGGGTTCCTATGCAGCAGATACGCAGTATTTT
CDR3 protein: CASSQEGSYAADTQYF
clone size: -
D gene: -
V gene: TRBV4-1
J gene: TRBJ2-3

CDR3 DNA: TGCAGCGTTCACCTCAGGGGGACAGGGAGCTCCTACAATGAGCAGTTCTTC
CDR3 protein: CSVHLRGTGSSYNEQFF
clone size: few
D gene: TRBD1
V gene: TRBV29-1
J gene: TRBJ2-1

CDR3 DNA: TGTGCCAGCAGCGGGCCTGATGGGCCCCTGAAAAACATTCAGTACTTC
CDR3 protein: CASSGPDGPLKNIQYF
clone size: -
D gene: -
V gene: TRBV9
J gene: TRBJ2-4

CDR3 DNA: TGCAGTGCTACGGACGGGAACACTGAAGCTTTCTTT
CDR3 protein: CSATDGNTEAFF
clone size: -
D gene: -
V gene: TRBV20-1
J gene: TRBJ1-1

CDR3 DNA: TGTGCCACCAGCACCCAGCCGGGACGGCCCTTCGGTGAGCAGTACTTC
CDR3 protein: CATSTQPGRPFGEQYF
clone size: -
D gene: -
V gene: TRBV15
J gene: TRBJ2-7

CDR3 DNA: TGCAGCGTTGAATTAGGGATATACAGGGTTCACGGGGAGCTGTTTTTT
CDR3 protein: CSVELGIYRVHGELFF
clone size: many
D gene: -
V gene: TRBV29-1
J gene: TRBJ2-2

CDR3 DNA: TGCAGCGTTGAAGGAGCGGGAGGGCCTTTAGATGAGCAGTTCTTC
CDR3 protein: CSVEGAGGPLDEQFF
clone size: many
D gene: TRBD2
V gene: TRBV29-1
J gene: TRBJ2-1

CDR3 DNA: TGTGCCAGCAGCGCGGGACAACAAGAGACCCAGTACTTC
CDR3 protein: CASSAGQQETQYF
clone size: -
D gene: -
V gene: TRBV9
J gene: TRBJ2-5

CDR3 DNA: TGTGCCAGCAGTTACGTTGGACAGTACTATGGCTACACCTTC
CDR3 protein: CASSYVGQYYGYTF
clone size: -
D gene: -
V gene: TRBV6-2/TRBV6-3
J gene: TRBJ1-2

CDR3 DNA: TGTGCCAGCAGCTTAGTCTCCAGGACAGATACGCAGTATTTT
CDR3 protein: CASSLVSRTDTQYF
clone size: many
D gene: -
V gene: TRBV11-2
J gene: TRBJ2-3

CDR3 DNA: TGTGCCAGCAGGCCGGCCCCTTCTGGGGCCAACGTCCTGACTTTC
CDR3 protein: CASRPAPSGANVLTF
clone size: -
D gene: -
V gene: TRBV6-5
J gene: TRBJ2-6

CDR3 DNA: TGTGCCATCAGTGAACTTCTGACAGGCTCGGAGACCCAGTACTTC
CDR3 protein: CAISELLTGSETQYF
clone size: -
D gene: -
V gene: TRBV10-3
J gene: TRBJ2-5

CDR3 DNA: TGTGCCAGCAGCGCCGACAGTCCTTACACTGAAGCTTTCTTT
CDR3 protein: CASSADSPYTEAFF
clone size: many
D gene: -
V gene: TRBV7-2
J gene: TRBJ1-1

CDR3 DNA: TGTGCCAGCAGTGACAGGTTGGACAGAGAGACCCAGTACTTC
CDR3 protein: CASSDRLDRETQYF
clone size: many
D gene: -
V gene: TRBV6-1
J gene: TRBJ2-5

CDR3 DNA: TGCAGTGCCAACAGAGGGGGGAGGGAAGATACGCAGTATTTT
CDR3 protein: CSANRGGREDTQYF
clone size: -
D gene: -
V gene: TRBV20-1
J gene: TRBJ2-3

CDR3 DNA: TGTGCCAGCAGCCAAATAATCCAAGAGACCCAGTACTTC
CDR3 protein: CASSQIIQETQYF
clone size: -
D gene: -
V gene: TRBV7-9
J gene: TRBJ2-5

CDR3 DNA: TGTGCCAGCAGCGGGGGACAGGGGGTGGGAGAGACCCAGTACTTC
CDR3 protein: CASSGGQGVGETQYF
clone size: -
D gene: TRBD1
V gene: TRBV27
J gene: TRBJ2-5

CDR3 DNA: TGCGCCAGCAGCCAACGTCTTTGGGGAGGACGAGATATCGGGGAGCTGTTTTTT
CDR3 protein: CASSQRLWGGRDIGELFF
clone size: few
D gene: -
V gene: TRBV4-1
J gene: TRBJ2-2

CDR3 DNA: TGTGCCAGCAGCCGGGACCCCTCGGTGAACACTGAAGCTTTCTTT
CDR3 protein: CASSRDPSVNTEAFF
clone size: few
D gene: -
V gene: TRBV7-9
J gene: TRBJ1-1

CDR3 DNA: TGTGCCACCAGTGTGGGCTACGAGCAGTTCTTC
CDR3 protein: CATSVGYEQFF
clone size: many
D gene: -
V gene: TRBV24-1
J gene: TRBJ2-1

CDR3 DNA: TGCAGTGCTTATCCTACAGCTGAACTAACCTACGAGCAGTACTTC
CDR3 protein: CSAYPTAELTYEQYF
clone size: few
D gene: -
V gene: TRBV20-1
J gene: TRBJ2-7

CDR3 DNA: TGTGCCAGCAGCTTAGGGGATCAGGGGGTTGCTGAAAATGAGCAGTTCTTC
CDR3 protein: CASSLGDQGVAENEQFF
clone size: many
D gene: TRBD1
V gene: TRBV11-3
J gene: TRBJ2-1

CDR3 DNA: TGCGCCAGCAGCACACGGGACAGGGATCAGCCCCAGCATTTT
CDR3 protein: CASSTRDRDQPQHF
clone size: many
D gene: TRBD1
V gene: TRBV4-1
J gene: TRBJ1-5

CDR3 DNA: TGCGCCAGCAGCCAAGATTGGAGGGTCGATGAGCAGTTCTTC
CDR3 protein: CASSQDWRVDEQFF
clone size: -
D gene: -
V gene: TRBV4-3
J gene: TRBJ2-1

CDR3 DNA: TGTGCCATCAGTCCCGACAGGGGGCTGGAGACCCAGTACTTC
CDR3 protein: CAISPDRGLETQYF
clone size: few
D gene: TRBD1
V gene: TRBV10-3
J gene: TRBJ2-5